The 4 T cell receptor beta chains below were found in one sample sequenced in a study of blood T cell repertoires in COVID-19. Using immunoSEQ multiplex PCR, the repertoire was profiled, and TCRdb retains in-frame clones only, with some absent. The sample contains some 180,000 clones, roughly 80% of which appear only once. Specimen: PBMCs or T cells enriched from blood (not recorded which). These receptors were taken from a woman in her sixties or seventies with acute COVID-19.

The chain uses TRBV30 and TRBJ2-7, with 7 positions matching TRBD1. The V gene's germline CDR1 is GTSNPN and CDR2 SVGIG (reference sequence). The V gene end was trimmed by 3 bases and the J gene end by 5 bases; junction bases not matched to a gene: 4. This CDR3 spans 12 amino acids. CDR3 amino acids: CAWSGQADEQYV. The CDR3 coding sequence is TGTGCCTGGAGCGGACAGGCCGACGAGCAGTACGTC.

V and J are TRBV6-5 and TRBJ2-1; 8 nucleotides line up with TRBD1. The ends lost 4 bases at V and 3 bases at J; junction bases unmatched: 8. The CDR3 consists of 16 residues. CDR1 MNHEY and CDR2 SVGAGI come from the germline V gene. The CDR3 here is CASSSRDRGSYNEQFF. The CDR3 DNA sequence: TGTGCCAGCAGTTCTCGCGACAGGGGAAGCTACAATGAGCAGTTCTTC.

The rearrangement joins TRBV5-6 to TRBJ2-3, with 13 bases fitting TRBD2. With 3 bases clipped from V and 6 bases from J, the junction kept 10 bases outside the gene matches. The CDR3 length is 17 residues. CDR1 and CDR2 from the germline V gene are SGHDT and YYEEEE. As DNA, the CDR3 is TGTGCCAGCAGCTCCTCCCGACTAGCGGGGGGTAGGGATACGCAGTATTTT. This codes for CASSSSRLAGGRDTQYF.

The chain has TRBV7-2 and TRBJ2-1; tentatively, D is TRBD1 (5 bases). Deletions cut 5 bases from V and 12 bases from J, with 14 bases between. Germline assignment: CDR1 SGHTA and CDR2 FQGNSA. The CDR3 is 12 amino acids. The CDR3 reads CASSLGQGGQFF. The CDR3 DNA follows: TGTGCCAGCAGCCTCGGCCAGGGTGGGCAGTTCTTC.